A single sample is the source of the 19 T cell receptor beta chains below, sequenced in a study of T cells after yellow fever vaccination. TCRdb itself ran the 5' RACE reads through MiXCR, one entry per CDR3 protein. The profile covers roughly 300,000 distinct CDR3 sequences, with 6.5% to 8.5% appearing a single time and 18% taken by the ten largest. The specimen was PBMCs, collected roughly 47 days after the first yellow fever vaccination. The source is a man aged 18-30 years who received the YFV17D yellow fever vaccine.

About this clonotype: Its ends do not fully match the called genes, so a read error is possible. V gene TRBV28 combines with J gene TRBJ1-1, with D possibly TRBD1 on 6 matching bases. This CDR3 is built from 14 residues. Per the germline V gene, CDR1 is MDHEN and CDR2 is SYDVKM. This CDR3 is CASSGQPLNTEVFF. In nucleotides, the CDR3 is TGTGCCAGCAGTGGACAGCCCTTGAACACTGAAGTTTTCTTT.

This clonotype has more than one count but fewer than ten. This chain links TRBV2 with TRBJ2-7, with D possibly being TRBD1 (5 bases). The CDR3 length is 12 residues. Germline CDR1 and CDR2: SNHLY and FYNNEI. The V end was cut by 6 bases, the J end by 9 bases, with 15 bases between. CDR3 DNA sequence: TGTGCCAGCAGGGCGGACACTACGGGGCAGTACTTC. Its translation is CASRADTTGQYF.

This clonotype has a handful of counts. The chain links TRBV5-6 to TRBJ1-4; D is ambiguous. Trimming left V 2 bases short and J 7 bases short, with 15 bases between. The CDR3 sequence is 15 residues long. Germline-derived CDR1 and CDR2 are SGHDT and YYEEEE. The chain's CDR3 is CASSFRRYRGEKLFF. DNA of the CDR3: TGTGCCAGCAGCTTCCGTCGTTACAGAGGTGAAAAACTGTTTTTT.

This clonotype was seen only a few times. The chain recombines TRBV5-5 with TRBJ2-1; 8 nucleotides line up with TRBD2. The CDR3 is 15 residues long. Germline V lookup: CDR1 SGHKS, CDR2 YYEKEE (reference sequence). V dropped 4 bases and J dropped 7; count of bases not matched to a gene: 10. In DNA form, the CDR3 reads TGTGCCAGCAGCGAGGGGACGGGGGGGCTTAATGAGCAGTTCTTC. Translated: CASSEGTGGLNEQFF.

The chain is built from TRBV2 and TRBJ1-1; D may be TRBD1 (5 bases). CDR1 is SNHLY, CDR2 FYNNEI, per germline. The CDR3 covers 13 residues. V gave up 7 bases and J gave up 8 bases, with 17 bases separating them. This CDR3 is CASTKDTGGEAFF. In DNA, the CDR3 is TGTGCCAGCACAAAGGACACCGGCGGGGAAGCTTTCTTT.

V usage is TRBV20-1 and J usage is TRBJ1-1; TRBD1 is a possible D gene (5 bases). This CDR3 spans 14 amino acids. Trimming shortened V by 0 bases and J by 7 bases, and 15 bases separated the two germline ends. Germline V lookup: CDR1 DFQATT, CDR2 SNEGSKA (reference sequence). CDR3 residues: CSARDPLSQGEAFF. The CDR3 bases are TGCAGTGCTAGAGATCCTTTGTCCCAGGGTGAAGCTTTCTTT.

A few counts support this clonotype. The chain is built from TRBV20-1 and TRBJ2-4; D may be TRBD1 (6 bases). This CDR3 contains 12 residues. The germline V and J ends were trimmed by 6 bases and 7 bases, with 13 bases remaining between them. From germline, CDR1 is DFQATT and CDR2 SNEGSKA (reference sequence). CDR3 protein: CSARGHKNIQYF. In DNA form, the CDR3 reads TGCAGTGCCAGGGGACACAAGAACATTCAGTACTTC.

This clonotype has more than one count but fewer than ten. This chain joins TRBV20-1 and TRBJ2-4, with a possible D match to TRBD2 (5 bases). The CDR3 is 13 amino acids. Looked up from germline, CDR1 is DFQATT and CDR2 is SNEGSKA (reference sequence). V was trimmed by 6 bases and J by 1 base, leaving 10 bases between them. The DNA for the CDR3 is TGCAGTGCCGAAGCGGTGGCCAAAAACATTCAGTACTTC. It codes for CSAEAVAKNIQYF.

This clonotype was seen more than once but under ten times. DNA of the CDR3: TGTGCCAGCAGCGCCAGGAACTCTGGGGCCAACGTCCTGACTTTC. Protein: CASSARNSGANVLTF. The rearrangement uses TRBV9 and TRBJ2-6, with D unclear. Deletions cut 3 bases from V and 0 bases from J, with 7 bases between. The CDR3 is made up of 15 amino acids. CDR1 is SGDLS, CDR2 YYNGEE, per germline.

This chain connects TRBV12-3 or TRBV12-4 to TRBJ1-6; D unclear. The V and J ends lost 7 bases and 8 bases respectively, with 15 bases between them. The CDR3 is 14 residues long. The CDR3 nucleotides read TGTGCCAGCAAGGTTAATGGGGAGTATTCACCCCTCCACTTT. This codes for CASKVNGEYSPLHF.

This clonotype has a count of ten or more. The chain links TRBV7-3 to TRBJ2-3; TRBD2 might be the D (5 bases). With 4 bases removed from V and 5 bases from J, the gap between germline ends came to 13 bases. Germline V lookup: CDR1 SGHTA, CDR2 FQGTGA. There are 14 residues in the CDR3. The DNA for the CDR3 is TGTGCCAGCAGCTCGAATCATGGAGGAGATACGCAGTATTTT. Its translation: CASSSNHGGDTQYF.

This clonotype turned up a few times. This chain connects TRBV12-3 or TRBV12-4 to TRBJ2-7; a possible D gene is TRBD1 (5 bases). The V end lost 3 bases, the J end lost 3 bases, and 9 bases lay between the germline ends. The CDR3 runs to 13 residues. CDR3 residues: CASSFQGYYEQYF. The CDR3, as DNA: TGTGCCAGCAGTTTCCAGGGATACTACGAGCAGTACTTC.

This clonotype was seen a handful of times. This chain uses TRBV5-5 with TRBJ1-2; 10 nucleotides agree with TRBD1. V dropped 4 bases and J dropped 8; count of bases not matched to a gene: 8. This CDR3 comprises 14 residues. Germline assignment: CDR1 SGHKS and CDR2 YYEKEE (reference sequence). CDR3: CASSTGQGTDGYTF. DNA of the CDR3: TGTGCCAGCAGCACGGGACAGGGGACGGACGGCTACACCTTC. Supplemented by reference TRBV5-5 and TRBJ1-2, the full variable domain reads DAGVTQSPTHLIKTRGQQVTLRCSPISGHKSVSWYQQVLGQGPQFIFQYYEKEERGRGNFPDRFSARQFPNYSSELNVNALLLGDSALYLCASSTGQGTDGYTFGSGTRLTVV.

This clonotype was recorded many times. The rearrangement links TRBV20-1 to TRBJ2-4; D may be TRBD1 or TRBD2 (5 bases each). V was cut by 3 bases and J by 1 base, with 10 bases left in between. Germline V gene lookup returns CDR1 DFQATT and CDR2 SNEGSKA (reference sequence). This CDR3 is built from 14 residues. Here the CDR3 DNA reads TGCAGTGCTAGCGAGGGGTTTGCCAAAAACATTCAGTACTTC. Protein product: CSASEGFAKNIQYF.

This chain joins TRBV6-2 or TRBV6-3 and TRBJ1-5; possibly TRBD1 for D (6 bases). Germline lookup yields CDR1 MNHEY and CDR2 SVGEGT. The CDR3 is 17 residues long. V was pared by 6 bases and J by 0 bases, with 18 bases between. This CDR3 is CASRAIRYRDSNQPQHF. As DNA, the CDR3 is TGTGCCAGCAGGGCGATAAGATACAGGGATAGCAATCAGCCCCAGCATTTT.

Here the CDR3 DNA reads TGTGCCAGCAGCGGGACTAGCGGGGGGAACAATGAGCAGTTCTTC. Protein: CASSGTSGGNNEQFF. The chain employs TRBV7-9 and TRBJ2-1; 15 positions match TRBD2. The V and J ends lost 5 bases and 5 bases, in that order; junction bases with no gene match: 1. Germline assignment: CDR1 SEHNR and CDR2 FQNEAQ (reference sequence). CDR3 length: 15 residues.

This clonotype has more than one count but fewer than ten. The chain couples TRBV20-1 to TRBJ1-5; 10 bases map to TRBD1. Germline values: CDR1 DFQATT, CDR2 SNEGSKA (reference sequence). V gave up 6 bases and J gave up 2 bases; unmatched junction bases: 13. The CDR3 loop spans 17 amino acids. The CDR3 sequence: CSARFSTGGLGNQPQHF. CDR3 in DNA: TGCAGTGCCCGATTCTCGACAGGGGGCCTTGGCAATCAGCCCCAGCATTTT.

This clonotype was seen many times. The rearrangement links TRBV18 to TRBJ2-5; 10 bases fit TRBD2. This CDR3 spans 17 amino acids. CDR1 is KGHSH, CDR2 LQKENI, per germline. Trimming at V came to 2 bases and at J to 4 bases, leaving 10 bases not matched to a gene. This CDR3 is CASSPYAPAGGPETQYF. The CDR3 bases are TGTGCCAGCTCACCATACGCCCCAGCGGGGGGGCCAGAGACCCAGTACTTC.

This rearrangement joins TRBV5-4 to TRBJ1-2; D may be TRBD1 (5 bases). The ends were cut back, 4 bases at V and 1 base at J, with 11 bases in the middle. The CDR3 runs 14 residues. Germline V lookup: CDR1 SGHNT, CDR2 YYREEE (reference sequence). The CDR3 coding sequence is TGTGCCAGCAGCCCCGACAGAAGTAACTATGGCTACACCTTC. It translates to CASSPDRSNYGYTF.